The next 10 T cell receptor beta chains were all read from a single sample in a study of shared clonotypes between healthy human individuals. Sequenced by immunoSEQ multiplex PCR; TCRdb stores in-frame clones only, minus some. The sample has about 2.5 million clones, 85% to 95% seen once. The sequencing sample was made of naive CD4+ T cells from PBMCs. Subset defined: CD45RA+ positively selected. These receptors were collected from a man younger than 35 in good health. Some clones in this sample may be carry-over from other donors' samples.

The chain carries TRBV5-1 and TRBJ2-6; a possible D gene is TRBD1 (6 bases). This CDR3 has 13 amino acids. The V end lost 5 bases, the J end lost 9 bases, and 12 bases lay between the germline ends. Germline assignment: CDR1 SGHRS and CDR2 YFSETQ. Here the CDR3 DNA reads TGCGCCAGCAGTCGGGACACTCTCAACGTCCTGACTTTC. Protein: CASSRDTLNVLTF. The whole variable domain, remainder taken from reference TRBV5-1 and TRBJ2-6, is KAGVTQTPRYLIKTRGQQVTLSCSPISGHRSVSWYQQTPGQGLQFLFEYFSETQRNKGNFPGRFSGRQFSNSRSEMNVSTLELGDSALYLCASSRDTLNVLTFGAGSRLTVL.

This chain links TRBV7-2 with TRBJ2-5; TRBD1 aligns across 10 bases. In germline, CDR1 is SGHTA, CDR2 FQGNSA. This CDR3 has 17 residues. The J segment lost 5 bases and the V segment lost 0 bases, leaving 9 bases of the junction unmatched. As DNA, the CDR3 is TGTGCCAGCAGCTTAGCGGCTTCGACAGGGGGCCGGGAGACCCAGTACTTC. Its translation: CASSLAASTGGRETQYF.

The chain uses TRBV6-5 and TRBJ1-1; 8 bases line up with TRBD1. V lost 2 bases, J lost 5 bases, and 4 bases stayed unmatched. This CDR3 is built from 14 residues. Per the germline V gene, CDR1 is MNHEY and CDR2 is SVGAGI. CDR3 bases: TGTGCCAGCAGTTACATAACAGGGGGGACTGAAGCTTTCTTT. This gives the protein CASSYITGGTEAFF.

CDR3 coding DNA: TGTGCCAGCAAAGCAGATACGCAGTATTTT. Translating gives CASKADTQYF. The genes are TRBV7-9 and TRBJ2-3; no firm D call. From germline, CDR1 is SEHNR and CDR2 FQNEAQ (reference sequence). V was cut by 7 bases and J by 4 bases, with 3 bases left in between. The CDR3 has 10 amino acids.

The rearrangement uses TRBV10-3 and TRBJ1-4; the D gene is possibly TRBD1 (6 bases). The germline V and J ends were trimmed by 2 bases and 8 bases, with 15 bases remaining between them. Per the germline V gene, CDR1 is ENHRY and CDR2 is SYGVKD. There are 15 residues in the CDR3. The CDR3 nucleotides read TGTGCCATCAGTGAGGGACCAGGGGTAGACGAAAAACTGTTTTTT. Protein sequence: CAISEGPGVDEKLFF.

This clone was counted once. The gene calls are TRBV5-1 and TRBJ1-1; unclear D gene. The CDR3 runs 15 residues. Germline CDR1 SGHRS, CDR2 YFSETQ. V lost 2 bases to trimming and J lost 1 base, with 12 bases between them. CDR3 in DNA: TGCGCCAGCAGCTTTGGTCACAGAGAGAACACTGAAGCTTTCTTT. This sequence encodes CASSFGHRENTEAFF.

To note about this clone: Other DNA sequences in this sample translate to the same CDR3. The chain couples TRBV12-5 to TRBJ2-1; no reliable D call. V was trimmed by 3 bases and J by 5 bases, leaving 2 bases between them. Germline lookup yields CDR1 LGHNT and CDR2 FRNRAP. The CDR3 contains 11 residues. The CDR3 DNA reads TGTGCTAGTGGTTTTCACAATGAGCAGTTCTTC. It codes for CASGFHNEQFF.

The V call is TRBV2, the J call TRBJ2-2; 9 bases are shared with TRBD2. Germline CDR1 is SNHLY and CDR2 is FYNNEI. V dropped 7 bases and J dropped 5; count of bases not matched to a gene: 8. This CDR3 is 15 amino acids long. DNA of the CDR3: TGTGCCAGCACGAGAGGACTAGCGAGGACCGGGGAGCTGTTTTTT. It specifies CASTRGLARTGELFF. The variable domain in full, completed from reference TRBV2 and TRBJ2-2, reads EPEVTQTPSHQVTQMGQEVILRCVPISNHLYFYWYRQILGQKVEFLVSFYNNEISEKSEIFDDQFSVERPDGSNFTLKIRSTKLEDSAMYFCASTRGLARTGELFFGEGSRLTVL.

In the case of this clone: The same CDR3 also results from other DNA sequences found in this sample. The rearrangement links TRBV5-1 to TRBJ2-5; D is undetermined. V lost 0 bases and J lost 2, with 8 bases in between. The CDR3 totals 14 residues. Germline V gene lookup returns CDR1 SGHRS and CDR2 YFSETQ. The CDR3 sequence is CASSLGLVQETQYF. The CDR3 DNA reads as TGCGCCAGCAGCTTGGGGCTAGTGCAAGAGACCCAGTACTTC.

The J gene is TRBJ2-1, the V gene TRBV7-9; tentatively, D is TRBD1 (7 bases). Germline V gives CDR1 SEHNR, CDR2 FQNEAQ (reference sequence). V lost 5 bases, J lost 8 bases, and 19 bases lay in between. CDR3 length: 15 residues. The CDR3 DNA sequence: TGTGCCAGCAGCCAGAGGAGGGGGCAAGCGGATGAGCAGTTCTTC. Translating gives CASSQRRGQADEQFF.